This TCR beta chain was profiled in a study of CD8 T cells in ankylosing spondylitis. With 5 bases clipped from V and 2 bases from J, the junction kept 8 bases outside the gene matches. CDR3 length equals 15 residues. This clonotype was counted a few times. The antigen remains unidentified. Findings and caveats of the study: Peripheral blood samples showed relatively rare disease-linked clones, and these clones were CD8+.

TCRdb reanalysed the 5' RACE reads using MiXCR and keeps one entry per CDR3 protein. The sample includes 36,000 or so distinct CDR3 sequences, under 15% seen only once; the top ten take roughly 32%. V is TRBV12-3 or TRBV12-4 and J is TRBJ1-2, with 7 bases matching TRBD1. The sequencing input was synovial fluid, either unsorted or a sorted T cell fraction (not recorded which). This TCR derives from a male donor with ankylosing spondylitis. CDR3 nucleotides: TGTGCCAGCAGTCTGAGACAGGGCGGGAACTATGGCTACACCTTC. Protein product: CASSLRQGGNYGYTF.